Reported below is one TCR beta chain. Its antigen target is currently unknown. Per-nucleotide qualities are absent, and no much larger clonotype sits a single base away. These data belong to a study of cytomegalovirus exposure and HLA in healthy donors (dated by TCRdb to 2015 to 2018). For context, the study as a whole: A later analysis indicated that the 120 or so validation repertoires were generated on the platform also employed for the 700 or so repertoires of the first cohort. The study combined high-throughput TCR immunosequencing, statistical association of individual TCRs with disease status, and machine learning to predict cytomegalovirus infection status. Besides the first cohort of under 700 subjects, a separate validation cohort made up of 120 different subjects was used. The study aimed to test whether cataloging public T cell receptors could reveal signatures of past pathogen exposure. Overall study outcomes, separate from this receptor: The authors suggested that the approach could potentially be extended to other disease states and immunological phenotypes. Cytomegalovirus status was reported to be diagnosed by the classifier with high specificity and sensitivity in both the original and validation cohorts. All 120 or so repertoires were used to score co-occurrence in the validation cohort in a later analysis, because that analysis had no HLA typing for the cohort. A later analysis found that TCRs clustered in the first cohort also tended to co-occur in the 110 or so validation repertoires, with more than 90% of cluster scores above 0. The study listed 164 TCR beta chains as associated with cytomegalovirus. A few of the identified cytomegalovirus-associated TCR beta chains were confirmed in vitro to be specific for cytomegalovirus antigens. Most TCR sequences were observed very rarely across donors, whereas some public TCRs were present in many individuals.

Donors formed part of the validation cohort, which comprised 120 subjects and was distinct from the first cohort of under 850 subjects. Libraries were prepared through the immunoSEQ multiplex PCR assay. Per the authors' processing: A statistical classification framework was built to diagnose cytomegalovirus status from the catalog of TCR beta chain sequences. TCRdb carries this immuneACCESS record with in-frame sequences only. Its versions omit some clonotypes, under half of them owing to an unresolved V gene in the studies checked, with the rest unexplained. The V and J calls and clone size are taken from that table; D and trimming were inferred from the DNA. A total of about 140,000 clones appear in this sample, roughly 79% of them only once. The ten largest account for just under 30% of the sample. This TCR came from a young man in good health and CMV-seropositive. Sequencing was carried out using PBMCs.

The base sequence is TGTGCCAGCAGTAGACAGATGAACACTGAAGCTTTCTTT. It codes for CASSRQMNTEAFF. The V and J genes are TRBV6-5 and TRBJ1-1, with TRBD1 tentatively as D gene (5 bases match). The CDR3, from cysteine to phenylalanine, totals 13 residues. The CDR3 DNA has 39 bases and is translated from base 1. V loses 5 bases of germline sequence and J loses 0 bases, and the interval between the two ends is 7 bases. CDR1 and CDR2, looked up from the germline V gene, are MNHEY and SVGAGI.